Each of the 28 T cell receptor beta chains below was sequenced from the same sample in a study of T cell clonality in common variable immunodeficiency. Study results and limitations: In common variable immunodeficiency, TCR beta chains reportedly carried fewer deletions and N-nucleotide insertions.

The method was immunoSEQ multiplex PCR; TCRdb's version includes in-frame clones alone and lacks a portion of them. The counts give over 30,000 clones, none of them seen only once; around 7% is held by the top ten. These receptors' targets are unknown. The sequencing sample was made of peripheral blood mononuclear cells. The receptors stem from a human donor with common variable immunodeficiency.

This clone was picked up a small number of times. A far larger clone is only one base removed, so a read error is likely. The CDR3 end lies 3 residues beyond the end of the read and is filled in from the germline J gene. This chain uses TRBV30 with TRBJ2-4, with a tentative D call TRBD1 (6 bases). The CDR3 has 10 residues. Germline CDR1 reads GTSNPN; CDR2 reads SVGIG (reference sequence). CDR3 residues: CARSQGIQYF. The sequenced part of the CDR3 DNA is TGTGCCCGGAGTCAGGGGATT. The variable domain in full, completed from reference TRBV30 and TRBJ2-4, reads SQTIHQWPATLVQPVGSPLSLECTVEGTSNPNLYWYRQAAGRGLQLLFYSVGIGQISSEVPQNLSASRPQDRQFILSSKKLLLSDSGFYLCARSQGIQYFGAGTRLSVL.

This clone showed up many times. The CDR3 end falls 3 residues outside the read, so it is completed with the germline J gene. The chain employs TRBV11-2 and TRBJ2-3; D remains ambiguous. CDR1 is SGHAT, CDR2 FQNNGV, per germline. The CDR3 has 14 residues. Trimming took off 4 bases at V and 4 bases at J, with 12 bases between the two ends. CDR3 DNA (partial): TGTGCCAGCAGCTCCCCCTTTGGGCCAGATACG. This codes for CASSSPFGPDT. The complete CDR3 protein is CASSSPFGPDTQYF.

This clone was recorded many times. The read ends 3 residues early relative to the CDR3; the germline J gene fills the gap. The chain links TRBV7-8 to TRBJ2-1, with 7 bases aligning to TRBD2. The V and J ends lost 2 bases and 2 bases, in that order; junction bases with no gene match: 9. Germline V gene lookup returns CDR1 SGHVS and CDR2 FQNEAQ. There are 17 residues in the CDR3. CDR3 DNA, as far as it was read: TGTGCCAGCAGCTTATCCGGCGGGAGTATCGCCTACAATGAG. Encoded protein: CASSLSGGSIAYNE. The whole CDR3 reads CASSLSGGSIAYNEQFF. Filled out from reference TRBV7-8 and TRBJ2-1, the complete variable domain reads GAGVSQSPRYKVAKRGQDVALRCDPISGHVSLFWYQQALGQGPEFLTYFQNEAQLDKSGLPSDRFFAERPEGSVSTLKIQRTQQEDSAVYLCASSLSGGSIAYNEQFFGPGTRLTVL.

Only a few counts were recorded for this clone. A much larger clone lies a single base off, so this may be a read error. The read finishes 3 residues shy of the CDR3 end, and the germline J gene is used to complete it. The gene calls are TRBV6-2 or TRBV6-3 and TRBJ1-2; TRBD1 is a possible D gene (6 bases). The CDR3 has 14 amino acids. In germline, CDR1 is MNHEY, CDR2 SVGEGT. The sequenced CDR3 bases are TGTGCCAGCAGTGACAGGAAAGATACCTACGAG. This translates into CASSDRKDTYE. The whole CDR3 protein reads CASSDRKDTYEYTF.

The sample holds a few counts of this clone. The observed sequence ends 3 residues before the CDR3 terminus, with the missing tail filled in from the germline J gene. The V call is TRBV7-2, the J call TRBJ2-1, with 7 nucleotides matching TRBD1. V lost 2 bases, J lost 9 bases, and 10 bases stayed unmatched. CDR1 and CDR2 (germline): SGHTA, FQGNSA. The CDR3 loop spans 15 amino acids. The sequenced CDR3 bases are TGTGCCAGCAGCTTACCGGGACAGAAACCCGTTGAG. It specifies CASSLPGQKPVE. The entire CDR3 sequence reads CASSLPGQKPVEQFF. The entire variable domain, with the rest obtained from reference TRBV7-2 and TRBJ2-1, is as follows: GAGVSQSPSNKVTEKGKDVELRCDPISGHTALYWYRQSLGQGLEFLIYFQGNSAPDKSGLPSDRFSAERTGGSVSTLTIQRTQQEDSAVYLCASSLPGQKPVEQFFGPGTRLTVL.

This clone was recorded many times. The read halts 3 residues ahead of the CDR3 end, with the missing end drawn from the germline J gene. The chain links TRBV30 to TRBJ2-1; 7 bases fit TRBD1. CDR3 length: 14 residues. Germline lookup yields CDR1 GTSNPN and CDR2 SVGIG (reference sequence). V gave up 3 bases and J gave up 8 bases; unmatched junction bases: 10. CDR3 DNA (partial): TGTGCCTGGAGGGGGGACAGCTACAGCCATGAG. It codes for CAWRGDSYSHE. The complete CDR3 sequence is CAWRGDSYSHEQFF.

This clone was seen ten or more times. From the germline J gene comes the end of the CDR3, since the read stops 3 residues before it. The rearrangement uses TRBV10-3 and TRBJ2-7, with 7 bases identical to TRBD1. With V trimmed by 3 bases and J by 0 bases, 5 bases remained unmatched. The CDR3 sequence is 15 residues long. CDR1 ENHRY and CDR2 SYGVKD come from the germline V gene. The chain's CDR3 is CAISDPGQSSYEQYF. CDR3 DNA (partial): TGTGCCATCAGTGATCCGGGACAGAGCTCCTACGAG.

This clone was counted only a few times. The read comes to an end 3 residues before the CDR3 does, leaving the germline J gene to fill in the end. The rearrangement uses TRBV11-3 and TRBJ2-7; D might be TRBD1 (5 bases). The length of the CDR3 is 14 residues. Germline V CDR1 and CDR2: SGHNT, YENEEA. V gave up 3 bases and J gave up 3 bases, with 12 bases separating them. Incomplete CDR3 DNA: TGTGCCAGCAGCTTGGGGTTCAGGGACTACGAG. This gives the protein CASSLGFRDYE. The entire CDR3 protein reads CASSLGFRDYEQYF.

This clone has a count of ten or more. The read halts 3 residues ahead of the CDR3 end, with the missing end drawn from the germline J gene. This rearrangement joins TRBV10-3 to TRBJ2-3, with D perhaps matching TRBD2 (5 bases). In germline, CDR1 is ENHRY, CDR2 SYGVKD. V was cut by 7 bases and J by 4 bases, with 18 bases left in between. The CDR3 sequence is 15 residues long. CDR3 DNA (partial): TGTGCCATCAACGCCGGGGTGTTAGGCGCAGATACG. Translating gives CAINAGVLGADT. The complete CDR3 reads CAINAGVLGADTQYF.

In the case of this clone: The read terminates 3 residues before the CDR3 end, so the remaining end is supplied by the germline J gene. The gene calls are TRBV7-6 and TRBJ2-2; the D is unclear. Between the trimmed V and J ends, which lost 1 base and 7 bases, there was a span of 4 bases. CDR3 length equals 12 residues. Germline loops: CDR1 SGHVS, CDR2 FNYEAQ. This CDR3 is CASSLGLGELFF. Partial CDR3 DNA: TGTGCCAGCAGCTTAGGTCTCGGGGAG.

This clone came up a few times. The read stops 3 residues short of the end of the CDR3; the missing end is completed from the germline J gene. The chain links TRBV19 to TRBJ2-7; no clear D. The germline V gene has CDR1 LNHDA and CDR2 SQIVND (reference sequence). The V and J ends lost 0 bases and 4 bases respectively, with 7 bases between them. The CDR3 length is 13 residues. The DNA read from the CDR3 is TGTGCCAGTAGTATAGATCAAGCTTACGAG. Protein product: CASSIDQAYE. The CDR3 as a whole reads CASSIDQAYEQYF.

About this clone: The sequenced fragment ends 3 residues before the CDR3 boundary, so the rest is inferred from the germline J gene. The rearrangement uses TRBV30 and TRBJ1-6; TRBD1 matches 7 bases. V trimming: 6 bases; J trimming: 9 bases; junction bases outside the gene matches: 8. CDR1 is GTSNPN and CDR2 is SVGIG in the germline V gene (reference sequence). The length of the CDR3 is 13 residues. This CDR3 is CACTGEASSPLHF. The covered CDR3 bases are TGTGCCTGTACAGGGGAAGCTAGTTCACCC. Full variable domain (missing parts from reference TRBV30 and TRBJ1-6): SQTIHQWPATLVQPVGSPLSLECTVEGTSNPNLYWYRQAAGRGLQLLFYSVGIGQISSEVPQNLSASRPQDRQFILSSKKLLLSDSGFYLCACTGEASSPLHFGNGTRLTVT.

A note on this clone: The DNA ends 3 residues before the CDR3 does, and the rest of the CDR3 is filled in from the germline J gene. This rearrangement joins TRBV20-1 to TRBJ2-3; a weak D match, TRBD1 (6 bases). The germline V and J ends were trimmed by 3 bases and 3 bases, with 13 bases remaining between them. The CDR3 runs to 14 residues. Germline loops: CDR1 DFQATT, CDR2 SNEGSKA (reference sequence). The sequenced part of the CDR3 DNA is TGCAGTGCTAGTGGTCAGGGGCTAACAGATACG. Its translation is CSASGQGLTDT. The whole CDR3 is CSASGQGLTDTQYF.

This clone was recorded at least ten times. With the read ending 3 residues before the CDR3 end, the germline J gene is used to fill in that end. The V call is TRBV5-4, the J call TRBJ2-3, with TRBD2 matching 10 bases. The CDR3 extends over 16 amino acids. The J segment lost 2 bases and the V segment lost 0 bases, leaving 3 bases of the junction unmatched. Germline values: CDR1 SGHNT, CDR2 YYREEE (reference sequence). The CDR3 region is CASSLGLAGATDTQYF. CDR3 bases read: TGTGCCAGCAGCTTGGGGCTAGCGGGAGCCACAGATACG.

This clone was found a few times. The observed sequence ends 3 residues before the CDR3 terminus, with the missing tail filled in from the germline J gene. The chain has TRBV18 and TRBJ2-1; 13 nucleotides match TRBD2. Looked up from germline, CDR1 is KGHSH and CDR2 is LQKENI. CDR3 size: 16 residues. V lost 3 bases to trimming and J lost 9 bases; unmatched junction nucleotides: 8. The CDR3 sequence is CASSPWTSGRGGEQFF. The DNA read from the CDR3 is TGTGCCAGCTCACCGTGGACTAGCGGGAGAGGAGGTGAG. Variable domain in full (rest from reference TRBV18 and TRBJ2-1): NAGVMQNPRHLVRRRGQEARLRCSPMKGHSHVYWYRQLPEEGLKFMVYLQKENIIDESGMPKERFSAEFPKEGPSILRIQQVVRGDSAAYFCASSPWTSGRGGEQFFGPGTRLTVL.

In regard to this clone: A far larger clone is just one base off, so this is likely a read error. With the read ending 3 residues before the CDR3 end, the germline J gene is used to fill in that end. The chain uses TRBV19 and TRBJ2-6; D ambiguous. Germline V gene sequence: CDR1 LNHDA, CDR2 SQIVND (reference sequence). CDR3 length: 14 residues. Trimming took 9 bases from V and 0 from J, leaving 9 bases between them. The CDR3 loop reads CARSSHSGANVLTF. CDR3 DNA, as far as it was read: TGTGCCAGGAGTTCCCACTCTGGGGCCAACGTC. Together with reference TRBV19 and TRBJ2-6, the CDR3 gives the full variable domain: DGGITQSPKYLFRKEGQNVTLSCEQNLNHDAMYWYRQDPGQGLRLIYYSQIVNDFQKGDIAEGYSVSREKKESFPLTVTSAQKNPTAFYLCARSSHSGANVLTFGAGSRLTVL.

Note on this clone: The read ends 3 residues early relative to the CDR3; the germline J gene fills the gap. This chain links TRBV7-3 with TRBJ1-3, with D unresolved. The CDR3 has 12 amino acids. CDR1 is SGHTA, CDR2 FQGTGA, per germline. This CDR3 is CASSLTLAGIYF. CDR3 DNA (partial): TGTGCCAGCAGTCTCACCCTAGCGGGG.

Remarks on this clone: The read terminates 3 residues before the CDR3 end, so the remaining end is supplied by the germline J gene. This sequence joins TRBV11-2 and TRBJ1-1, with 11 bases that match TRBD1. The CDR3 is 14 amino acids. Germline CDR1 SGHAT, CDR2 FQNNGV. The sequenced part of the CDR3 DNA is TGTGCCAGCAGCCAAGGACAGGGGGCGCTCGGG. Amino acid sequence: CASSQGQGALG. The full CDR3 reads CASSQGQGALGAFF.

This clone occurred a few times. The CDR3 is cut off 3 residues early in the read; its end comes from the germline J gene. The chain is built from TRBV6-1 and TRBJ1-6; D is uncertain. V was shortened by 1 base and J by 7 bases, with 14 bases between the two germline ends. The CDR3 runs to 16 residues. Germline lookup yields CDR1 MNHNS and CDR2 SASEGT. The CDR3 bases that were read are TGTGCCAGCAGTGAAGGGCCTACAGCATTCAATTCACCC. This encodes CASSEGPTAFNSP. The CDR3, in full, reads CASSEGPTAFNSPLHF.

This clone was picked up many times. The read ends 3 residues shy of where the CDR3 ends; the end is completed using the germline J gene. This chain links TRBV12-3 or TRBV12-4 with TRBJ2-7; weak D call: TRBD1 (5 bases). V lost 5 bases and J lost 5, with 16 bases in between. The CDR3 extends over 14 amino acids. The CDR3 bases that were read are TGTGCCAGCAGTGAATTCCAGGGTCCCCACGAG. It is translated as CASSEFQGPHE. The whole CDR3 reads CASSEFQGPHEQYF.

As for this clone: The read terminates 3 residues before the CDR3 end, so the remaining end is supplied by the germline J gene. V usage is TRBV7-9 and J usage is TRBJ2-3; D perhaps matches TRBD2 (5 bases). The V end was cut by 7 bases, the J end by 2 bases, with 16 bases between. Germline CDR1 reads SEHNR; CDR2 reads FQNEAQ (reference sequence). The CDR3 has 15 amino acids. The CDR3 is CASKGLAPTTDTQYF. Partial CDR3 DNA: TGTGCCAGCAAAGGACTGGCACCCACCACAGATACG.

This clone was recorded at least ten times. Read coverage stops 3 residues before the CDR3 terminus; the germline J gene supplies the remainder. The rearrangement joins TRBV7-3 to TRBJ2-2, with D maybe TRBD2 (7 bases). The CDR3 is made up of 12 amino acids. V was cut by 8 bases and J by 6 bases, with 10 bases left in between. Germline V gene lookup returns CDR1 SGHTA and CDR2 FQGTGA. CDR3 sequence: CASGGGPGELFF. Partial CDR3 DNA: TGTGCCAGCGGGGGGGGCCCCGGGGAG.

There are a few counts of this clone. The CDR3 end lies 3 residues beyond the end of the read and is filled in from the germline J gene. The chain is built from TRBV19 and TRBJ2-7; a weak D match, TRBD2 (6 bases). Germline assignment: CDR1 LNHDA and CDR2 SQIVND (reference sequence). This CDR3 has 14 residues. V shed 11 bases and J shed 0 bases, with 17 bases lying between them. This CDR3 reads CAWTRAGSSYEQYF. The sequenced CDR3 bases are TGTGCCTGGACAAGAGCGGGTAGCTCCTACGAG.

Turning to this clone: The read is 3 residues too short to cover the CDR3 end, so that end is filled in from the germline J gene. J is TRBJ2-7 and V is TRBV6-2 or TRBV6-3, with D unclear. CDR3 length: 14 amino acids. V was shortened by 7 bases and J by 5 bases, with 18 bases between the two germline ends. Per the germline V gene, CDR1 is MNHEY and CDR2 is SVGEGT. The DNA read from the CDR3 is TGTGCCAGCACCCTACCTAGAAGGCTCGACGAG. Its protein product is CASTLPRRLDE. Given in full, the CDR3 is CASTLPRRLDEQYF.

This clone has a count of ten or more. The read comes to an end 3 residues before the CDR3 does, leaving the germline J gene to fill in the end. This rearrangement joins TRBV7-2 to TRBJ2-4; 7 bases agree with TRBD2. CDR1 and CDR2 (germline): SGHTA, FQGNSA. J was trimmed by 9 bases and V by 2 bases; bases with no gene match: 4. The CDR3 spans 13 residues. The CDR3 loop reads CASSLQGGSIQYF. The CDR3 DNA, read in part, is TGTGCCAGCAGCTTACAGGGAGGGAGCATT.

In its sample, this clone is medium-sized. The read ends 3 residues shy of where the CDR3 ends; the end is completed using the germline J gene. The rearrangement joins TRBV9 to TRBJ1-4; the D gene is possibly TRBD1 (6 bases). V shed 4 bases and J shed 0 bases, with 13 bases lying between them. Per the germline V gene, CDR1 is SGDLS and CDR2 is YYNGEE. This CDR3 spans 16 amino acids. The CDR3 region is CASSPGTPTTNEKLFF. Incomplete CDR3 DNA: TGTGCCAGCAGCCCCGGGACACCTACAACTAATGAAAAA.

This clone was found many times. The read stops 3 residues short of the end of the CDR3; the missing end is completed from the germline J gene. The V gene is TRBV5-1, the J gene TRBJ2-7; a possible D gene is TRBD2 (6 bases). V was cut by 5 bases and J by 2 bases, with 14 bases left in between. The germline CDR1 and CDR2 sequences are SGHRS and YFSETQ. The CDR3 length is 14 residues. The CDR3 DNA, read in part, is TGCGCCAGCAGGGTCTTAGCGGTACCCTACGAG. It is translated as CASRVLAVPYE. The full CDR3 protein is CASRVLAVPYEQYF.

In this sample, this clone turned up a few times. The read terminates 3 residues ahead of where the CDR3 ends, so the germline J gene completes it. The chain has TRBV18 and TRBJ1-1; the D gene is possibly TRBD1 (5 bases). Germline lookup yields CDR1 KGHSH and CDR2 LQKENI. This CDR3 is 16 amino acids long. Trimming removed 3 bases from V and 3 bases from J, with 17 bases in between. The part of the CDR3 DNA that was read is TGTGCCAGCTCACCGATCCAGGGTCAGGCGGACACTGAA. Its translation is CASSPIQGQADTE. The whole CDR3 sequence is CASSPIQGQADTEAFF.